This T cell receptor (beta chain) was captured in a study of T cell repertoires in cytomegalovirus infection. Study details: It can be stated that public TCR beta signatures indicated CMV infection as well as a matching HLA type. Whole-study findings and limits: HLA-C-restricted CMV clonotypes gave the most frequent clonotype in two of eight donors.

The germline V gene encodes CDR1 MNHEY and CDR2 SMNVEV (reference sequence). With V trimmed by 3 bases and J by 5 bases, 6 bases remained unmatched. The CDR3 covers 15 residues. As to this clonotype: The antigen is unknown.

TCRdb fed the reads into MiXCR, producing one record per CDR3 protein. The sample shows 55,000 to 70,000 distinct CDR3 sequences, about 23% of them seen only once. The sequence was obtained from a human donor in good health (CMV status not recorded). Some clones in this sample may be carry-over from other donors' samples. This rearrangement joins TRBV27 to TRBJ2-1, with 8 bases matching TRBD2. Sequencing input: PBMCs, sequenced either directly or after in vitro stimulation (not recorded which). The CDR3 loop reads CASSFGTSSHNEQFF. Here the CDR3 DNA reads TGTGCCAGCAGTTTCGGGACTAGTAGCCACAATGAGCAGTTCTTC.